This record covers a single TCR beta chain. These data originate in a study of T cell clones after liver transplantation. Sorting of unstimulated PBMCs yielded separate CD3+CD4+ and CD3+CD8+ fractions. The repertoire was sequenced with immunoSEQ multiplex PCR; TCRdb's copy has only in-frame clones and lacks some. The top ten hold more than 9% of the sample, which has 50,000 to 55,000 clones, about 69% seen once. CDR1 is SGHAT and CDR2 is FQNNGV in the germline V gene. This CDR3 has 13 residues. V lost 6 bases to trimming and J lost 6 bases; unmatched junction nucleotides: 8. The J gene is TRBJ2-7, the V gene TRBV11-2; 7 positions match TRBD1. This TCR was recovered from a human patient who received a liver transplant. Some T cells may be provided by the graft donor. Source: CD4+ T cells from blood, taken around 52 months after liver transplant. Here the CDR3 DNA reads TGTGCCAGCAGACTCGACAGGGTGAGCGAGCAGTACTTC. This codes for CASRLDRVSEQYF.